The T cell receptor (beta chain) under discussion was sequenced for a study of T cell responses to AZD1222 COVID-19 vaccine. The CDR3 is 15 amino acids. The junction had 3 bases not matched to a gene; V was cut back by 1 base and J by 3 bases. Germline V lookup: CDR1 MNHNS, CDR2 SASEGT. Study conclusions and caveats: The sample set comprised mostly white British donors with more females, and clonal diversity was possibly underestimated. Reportedly, nearly half the spike-specific TCRs target unmutated variant regions. Scientists sampled the repertoires only once the peak T cell response had passed.

Turning to this clone: What it recognizes is unknown.

The table came from immunoSEQ multiplex PCR; TCRdb's copy has only in-frame clones and leaves some out. The sample has more than 75,000 clones; under 95% are singletons. The J gene is TRBJ1-5, the V gene TRBV6-1, with TRBD1 matching over 7 bases. The receptor comes from an adult who received the AZD1222 COVID-19 vaccine. The sequencing used peripheral blood, collected 28 days after the second AZD1222 dose. The CDR3 DNA follows: TGTGCCAGCAGTGAAGGGGACAGCTTCAATCAGCCCCAGCATTTT. As protein: CASSEGDSFNQPQHF.